One and the same sample provided the 30 T cell receptor beta chains below, sequenced in a study of vaccination and CD4 T cells after COVID-19. Using its own MiXCR run on the PCR reads, TCRdb lists one record per CDR3 protein. The sample includes 20,000 to 25,000 distinct CDR3 sequences, about 60% seen only once; the top ten take about 1.1%. Specimen: CD4+ T cells from blood, collected before SARS-CoV-2 vaccination. All receptors come from a human donor who had recovered from COVID-19.

This chain uses TRBV7-9 with TRBJ2-3; D call uncertain. With 6 bases removed from V and 2 bases from J, the gap between germline ends came to 12 bases. Germline-derived CDR1 and CDR2 are SEHNR and FQNEAQ (reference sequence). This CDR3 comprises 14 residues. CDR3 nucleotide sequence: TGTGCCAGCAGGTTCAAGGGCACCACAGATACGCAGTATTTT. Its translation: CASRFKGTTDTQYF.

The gene calls are TRBV20-1 and TRBJ2-3; 8 positions match TRBD2. CDR1 DFQATT and CDR2 SNEGSKA come from the germline V gene (reference sequence). J lost 0 bases, V lost 5 bases, and 10 bases had no gene match. This CDR3 has 16 residues. CDR3 coding DNA: TGCAGTGCTTCCCGAGGACGGACTAGCAGCACAGATACGCAGTATTTT. This codes for CSASRGRTSSTDTQYF.

This rearrangement joins TRBV14 to TRBJ2-7; 7 bases are a match to TRBD2. This CDR3 has 16 residues. CDR1 is SGHDN and CDR2 is FVKESK in the germline V gene. J gave up 0 bases and V 0 bases, and 5 bases lay outside the gene matches. CDR3 bases: TGTGCCAGCAGCCAAGATATCAGGACTAGCTCCTACGAGCAGTACTTC. Translation: CASSQDIRTSSYEQYF.

The chain is built from TRBV12-5 and TRBJ1-2, with a weak D call TRBD1 (5 bases). Looked up from germline, CDR1 is LGHNT and CDR2 is FRNRAP. CDR3 length: 12 amino acids. V dropped 6 bases and J dropped 5 bases, with 10 bases sitting between them. CDR3 amino acids: CASGLDSYGYTF. The CDR3 DNA reads TGTGCTAGTGGCCTAGACAGTTATGGCTACACCTTC. The whole variable domain, remainder taken from reference TRBV12-5 and TRBJ1-2, is DARVTQTPRHKVTEMGQEVTMRCQPILGHNTVFWYRQTMMQGLELLAYFRNRAPLDDSGMPKDRFSAEMPDATLATLKIQPSEPRDSAVYFCASGLDSYGYTFGSGTRLTVV.

The chain is built from TRBV2 and TRBJ2-5; 15 bases match TRBD2. Trimming at V came to 9 bases and at J to 5 bases, leaving 7 bases not matched to a gene. This CDR3 is built from 15 residues. Germline V gene data show CDR1 as SNHLY and CDR2 as FYNNEI. The CDR3 sequence is CARSGLAGGGETQYF. DNA for the CDR3: TGTGCCAGATCGGGACTAGCGGGAGGAGGGGAGACCCAGTACTTC.

This clonotype appeared once. V is TRBV28 and J is TRBJ2-1, with D perhaps TRBD1 or TRBD2 (5 bases each). The V end was cut by 8 bases, the J end by 3 bases, with 11 bases between. CDR1 is MDHEN, CDR2 SYDVKM, per germline. This CDR3 is built from 13 residues. This CDR3 reads CASRDVGYNEQFF. DNA of the CDR3: TGTGCCAGCCGGGACGTTGGCTACAATGAGCAGTTCTTC.

The chain employs TRBV20-1 and TRBJ2-5, with D perhaps TRBD2 (5 bases). V was shortened by 0 bases and J by 0 bases, with 17 bases between the two germline ends. The CDR3 is made up of 17 amino acids. The germline V gene has CDR1 DFQATT and CDR2 SNEGSKA (reference sequence). This chain's CDR3 is CSAREGREIGYQETQYF. Here the CDR3 DNA reads TGCAGTGCTAGAGAGGGGAGAGAAATTGGGTACCAAGAGACCCAGTACTTC.

The chain has TRBV6-1 and TRBJ2-3; 7 bases are shared with TRBD1. The germline V gene has CDR1 MNHNS and CDR2 SASEGT. After removal of 7 bases from V and 4 bases from J, the junction contained 14 bases not matched to a gene. CDR3 length: 16 residues. The CDR3 loop is CASTARTGTGPDTQYF. DNA for the CDR3: TGTGCCAGCACCGCACGGACAGGCACAGGGCCAGATACGCAGTATTTT.

The chain couples TRBV25-1 to TRBJ2-3, with a weak D call TRBD2 (6 bases). Trimming took 1 base from V and 1 from J, leaving 12 bases between them. This CDR3 spans 16 amino acids. CDR1 is MGHDK, CDR2 SYGVNS, per germline. CDR3 protein: CASSESGTQGTDTQYF. The CDR3 nucleotides read TGTGCCAGCAGTGAATCCGGGACTCAAGGCACAGATACGCAGTATTTT.

The V gene is TRBV12-3 or TRBV12-4, the J gene TRBJ2-3, with 8 nucleotides matching TRBD2. V lost 1 base, J lost 0 bases, and 3 bases stayed unmatched. This CDR3 is 16 amino acids long. The CDR3 DNA reads TGTGCCAGCAGTTTAGGTAGCGGGATGAGCACAGATACGCAGTATTTT. The encoded protein is CASSLGSGMSTDTQYF.

A few counts support this clonotype. The chain joins TRBV28 to TRBJ1-3; D is perhaps TRBD1 (5 bases). The V end was cut by 6 bases, the J end by 0 bases, with 9 bases between. This CDR3 region has 14 residues. CDR1 is MDHEN, CDR2 SYDVKM, per germline. CDR3 region: CASSREGSGNTIYF. The CDR3 DNA reads TGTGCCAGCAGCAGGGAAGGCTCTGGAAACACCATATATTTT. Complete variable domain (other parts from reference TRBV28 and TRBJ1-3): DVKVTQSSRYLVKRTGEKVFLECVQDMDHENMFWYRQDPGLGLRLIYFSYDVKMKEKGDIPEGYSVSREKKERFSLILESASTNQTSMYLCASSREGSGNTIYFGEGSWLTVV.

The V call is TRBV7-9, the J call TRBJ2-2, with 9 bases fitting TRBD1. This CDR3 has 18 residues. Germline assignment: CDR1 SEHNR and CDR2 FQNEAQ (reference sequence). After removal of 4 bases from V and 6 bases from J, the junction contained 15 bases not matched to a gene. CDR3 protein: CASSSRYSGQGLSGELFF. DNA for the CDR3: TGTGCCAGCAGCTCGAGGTATTCGGGACAGGGTCTTTCCGGGGAGCTGTTTTTT.

J is TRBJ2-3 and V is TRBV6-1, with 7 bases fitting TRBD2. Germline loops: CDR1 MNHNS, CDR2 SASEGT. This CDR3 has 14 residues. The junction had 3 bases not matched to a gene; V was cut back by 3 bases and J by 3 bases. CDR3 sequence (DNA): TGTGCCAGCAGTGACCAGGGAGGGACAGATACGCAGTATTTT. This translates into CASSDQGGTDTQYF.

The rearrangement uses TRBV6-5 and TRBJ2-5, with TRBD2 identical over 15 bases. Germline V CDR1 and CDR2: MNHEY, SVGAGI. J gave up 4 bases and V 0 bases, and 6 bases lay outside the gene matches. This CDR3 spans 18 amino acids. CDR3 in amino acids: CASSYSPGLAGGSETQYF. The CDR3 DNA is TGTGCCAGCAGTTACTCCCCGGGACTAGCGGGAGGTTCAGAGACCCAGTACTTC.

The chain is built from TRBV7-9 and TRBJ2-3, with D possibly matching TRBD2 (6 bases). This CDR3 comprises 15 residues. Trimming pared 5 bases from V and 2 bases from J, leaving 14 bases between. Germline V gene sequence: CDR1 SEHNR, CDR2 FQNEAQ (reference sequence). CDR3 DNA sequence: TGTGCCAGCAGCCCCAGGACTATCCCCACAGATACGCAGTATTTT. The encoded protein is CASSPRTIPTDTQYF. Filled out from reference TRBV7-9 and TRBJ2-3, the complete variable domain reads DTGVSQNPRHKITKRGQNVTFRCDPISEHNRLYWYRQTLGQGPEFLTYFQNEAQLEKSRLLSDRFSAERPKGSFSTLEIQRTEQGDSAMYLCASSPRTIPTDTQYFGPGTRLTVL.

The rearrangement links TRBV6-1 to TRBJ2-1; D unclear. The CDR3 has 16 residues. V was clipped by 7 bases and J by 7 bases, with 23 bases between them. Germline loops: CDR1 MNHNS, CDR2 SASEGT. The CDR3 sequence: CASTQPGKKGGNEQFF. The CDR3 DNA reads as TGTGCCAGCACCCAACCTGGGAAAAAGGGTGGGAATGAGCAGTTCTTC.

This clonotype was observed a single time. This rearrangement joins TRBV15 to TRBJ2-7; 7 bases fit TRBD1. Trimming cost V 8 bases and J 1 base; bases outside gene matches: 14. CDR1 and CDR2 (germline): LNHNV, YYDKDF (reference sequence). This CDR3 contains 16 residues. In nucleotides, the CDR3 is TGTGCCACCCGCACCACAGGGGCGCAACGTTCCTACGAGCAGTACTTC. This encodes CATRTTGAQRSYEQYF.

V gene TRBV7-2 combines with J gene TRBJ1-5; maybe TRBD1 (6 bases). CDR1 SGHTA and CDR2 FQGNSA come from the germline V gene. There are 14 residues in the CDR3. Trimming removed 6 bases from V and 6 bases from J, with 15 bases in between. DNA for the CDR3: TGTGCCAGCAGACAAACAGGGCCGGGTCAGCCCCAGCATTTT. This gives the protein CASRQTGPGQPQHF.

The CDR3 DNA is TGTGCCAGCAGTTACTCGAGGGTGGAGAACACCGGGGAGCTGTTTTTT. Its protein product is CASSYSRVENTGELFF. The V call is TRBV6-5, the J call TRBJ2-2; a possible D gene is TRBD2 (5 bases). Trimming pared 0 bases from V and 1 base from J, leaving 9 bases between. The CDR3 sequence is 16 residues long. CDR1 is MNHEY and CDR2 is SVGAGI in the germline V gene.

This clonotype has more than one count but fewer than ten. This chain uses TRBV7-2 with TRBJ1-5; D gene ambiguous. Germline CDR1 is SGHTA and CDR2 is FQGNSA. The CDR3 contains 15 residues. V was shortened by 5 bases and J by 3 bases, with 14 bases between the two germline ends. CDR3 in amino acids: CASSHGDSPNQPQHF. The CDR3 DNA is TGTGCCAGCAGCCACGGGGATTCCCCCAATCAGCCCCAGCATTTT.

The V call is TRBV20-1, the J call TRBJ2-2, with TRBD2 matching over 7 bases. The CDR3 has 17 amino acids. The V and J ends lost 6 bases and 4 bases, in that order; junction bases with no gene match: 17. Germline V gene lookup returns CDR1 DFQATT and CDR2 SNEGSKA (reference sequence). The CDR3 spells CSAKRASGMVGTGELFF. Written as DNA, the CDR3 is TGCAGTGCCAAGAGGGCCAGCGGGATGGTGGGCACCGGGGAGCTGTTTTTT.

This rearrangement joins TRBV20-1 to TRBJ1-1; D unclear. Per the germline V gene, CDR1 is DFQATT and CDR2 is SNEGSKA (reference sequence). The length of the CDR3 is 13 residues. For the CDR3, the DNA is TGCAGCGGAGGAGGCGGCCCGGGCCCTGAAGCTTTCTTT. Translated, it gives CSGGGGPGPEAFF.

This chain joins TRBV7-9 and TRBJ1-2; TRBD1 aligns across 8 bases. Per the germline V gene, CDR1 is SEHNR and CDR2 is FQNEAQ (reference sequence). The CDR3 runs 15 residues. The trim removed 5 bases at V and 6 bases at J, leaving 11 bases unmatched. The CDR3: CASSLLGQGSNGYTF. The CDR3 coding sequence is TGTGCCAGCAGCCTCCTAGGACAGGGATCGAATGGCTACACCTTC.

The rearrangement links TRBV11-1 to TRBJ2-1; 10 positions match TRBD2. The V and J ends lost 4 bases and 9 bases, in that order; junction bases with no gene match: 12. The CDR3 runs to 16 residues. Germline V gives CDR1 SGHAT, CDR2 FQDESV (reference sequence). Written as DNA, the CDR3 is TGTGCCAGCAGCTCGGGAAGCCTAGCGGGAGTGACTGAGCAGTTCTTC. As protein: CASSSGSLAGVTEQFF.

The V gene is TRBV2, the J gene TRBJ2-5, with D perhaps TRBD1 (6 bases). The germline CDR1 and CDR2 sequences are SNHLY and FYNNEI. The CDR3 has 14 amino acids. Trimming took off 2 bases at V and 0 bases at J, with 7 bases between the two ends. The CDR3 reads CASSEWTDQETQYF. CDR3 nucleotide sequence: TGTGCCAGCAGTGAATGGACAGACCAAGAGACCCAGTACTTC.

The chain couples TRBV10-1 to TRBJ2-2; TRBD2 matches at 15 bases. CDR1 is WNHNN and CDR2 is SYGVQD in the germline V gene (reference sequence). The CDR3 extends over 18 amino acids. V was clipped by 2 bases and J by 3 bases; unmatched bases: 4. CDR3 in amino acids: CASSEGLAGGPDTGELFF. CDR3 in DNA: TGCGCCAGCAGTGAGGGACTAGCGGGAGGGCCGGACACCGGGGAGCTGTTTTTT.

The rearrangement uses TRBV20-1 and TRBJ2-3; D unresolved. V lost 3 bases, J lost 2 bases, and 6 bases lay in between. This CDR3 spans 12 amino acids. CDR1 DFQATT and CDR2 SNEGSKA come from the germline V gene (reference sequence). The CDR3 spells CSASPHTDTQYF. The CDR3 bases are TGCAGTGCTAGCCCACACACAGATACGCAGTATTTT.

J is TRBJ1-6 and V is TRBV30; D is perhaps TRBD1 (5 bases). CDR1 GTSNPN and CDR2 SVGIG come from the germline V gene (reference sequence). Trimming removed 3 bases from V and 4 bases from J, with 16 bases in between. The CDR3 runs to 16 residues. The CDR3: CAWRDSRDGYNSPLHF. CDR3 in DNA: TGTGCCTGGAGGGACTCCCGGGACGGTTATAATTCACCCCTCCACTTT.

There are a few counts of this clonotype. The chain carries TRBV6-5 and TRBJ2-7, with D possibly matching TRBD2 (5 bases). Trimming pared 0 bases from V and 2 bases from J, leaving 14 bases between. CDR1 is MNHEY and CDR2 is SVGAGI in the germline V gene. This CDR3 is built from 16 residues. The chain's CDR3 is CASSYSRAGAAYEQYF. CDR3 nucleotide sequence: TGTGCCAGCAGTTACTCGAGGGCAGGAGCAGCCTACGAGCAGTACTTC.

The V and J genes are TRBV14 and TRBJ2-3; 14 positions match TRBD2. Germline V gene data show CDR1 as SGHDN and CDR2 as FVKESK. J gave up 4 bases and V 4 bases, and 10 bases lay outside the gene matches. This CDR3 region has 18 residues. CDR3 sequence reads: CASSRPGLAGELADTQYF. The CDR3 DNA reads as TGTGCCAGCAGCCGACCGGGACTAGCGGGAGAATTGGCAGATACGCAGTATTTT.